Detailed here is one TCR beta chain. The CDR3 consists of 17 residues. V lost 2 bases, J lost 4 bases, and 6 bases stayed unmatched. CDR1 and CDR2 (germline): MDHEN, SYDVKM. The data are from a study of patients and donors after allogeneic stem cell transplantation. From the RT-PCR reads, TCRdb called clonotypes with MiXCR, one entry per CDR3 protein. The data show around 150,000 distinct CDR3 sequences, about 36% seen once. The source of this sequence is a human donor who was either an allogeneic HSCT recipient or a stem cell or donor lymphocyte infusion donor (not recorded which). It is not recorded whose cells these are; they may come from a transplant donor. Specimen: blood, either unsorted or a sorted T cell fraction (not recorded which). V and J are TRBV28 and TRBJ1-6, with 9 bases fitting TRBD1. The CDR3 DNA follows: TGTGCCAGCAGTTTAATCCTAGGACAGGGGTATAATTCACCCCTCCACTTT. Protein sequence: CASSLILGQGYNSPLHF.